These T cell receptor beta chains were read from a single sample in a study of blood T cells in healthy people across ages. TCRdb used MiXCR to reprocess the 5' RACE reads, holding one entry per CDR3 protein. This table has hundreds of thousands of distinct CDR3 sequences, less than 60% appearing once. Source material: blood. The receptors originated from a man older than 75 in good health. CDR3s include the opening cysteine and the closing phenylalanine or tryptophan. Fields, in order: CDR3 DNA, CDR3 protein, V gene, clone size, D gene, J gene. The D gene is left open where the match is weak. The listing skips clone size in some rows; elsewhere it reads once, few, many or a size class.

CDR3nt: TGTGCCAGCACCTTATGGGGAGTCAGTAACGGTGAGCAGTTCTTC
CDR3aa: CASTLWGVSNGEQFF
v_gene: TRBV28
abundance: few
d_gene: -
j_gene: TRBJ2-1

CDR3nt: TGTGCCAGCGGGTCAGGGGAATTTTCGAACACTGAAGCTTTCTTT
CDR3aa: CASGSGEFSNTEAFF
v_gene: TRBV6-6
abundance: -
d_gene: -
j_gene: TRBJ1-1

CDR3nt: TGTGCCAGCAGCTTAGATCCCAGCACAGATACGCAGTATTTT
CDR3aa: CASSLDPSTDTQYF
v_gene: TRBV7-2
abundance: many
d_gene: -
j_gene: TRBJ2-3

CDR3nt: TGCGCCAGCAGTCGTAACGGTCAGGGTAACCGCGAGACCCAGTACTTC
CDR3aa: CASSRNGQGNRETQYF
v_gene: TRBV4-3
abundance: many
d_gene: -
j_gene: TRBJ2-5

CDR3nt: TGTGCCAGCAGTTACTCCGGGGGGGGGTCCTACAATGAGCAGTTCTTC
CDR3aa: CASSYSGGGSYNEQFF
v_gene: TRBV6-6
abundance: -
d_gene: TRBD2
j_gene: TRBJ2-1

CDR3nt: TGTGCCAGCAGTACGAGGACAGGTAGCACAGATACGCAGTATTTT
CDR3aa: CASSTRTGSTDTQYF
v_gene: TRBV27
abundance: -
d_gene: TRBD1
j_gene: TRBJ2-3

CDR3nt: TGTGCCATCAGCGTAGAGACAGGGCAGGGAGAGACCCAGTACTTC
CDR3aa: CAISVETGQGETQYF
v_gene: TRBV10-3
abundance: -
d_gene: TRBD1
j_gene: TRBJ2-5

CDR3nt: TGCAGCGTTGAGCGGGTCTCCTACAATGAGCAGTACTTC
CDR3aa: CSVERVSYNEQYF
v_gene: TRBV29-1
abundance: -
d_gene: -
j_gene: TRBJ2-7

CDR3nt: TGTGCCAGCAGCTTAGTACTAGCGGGAGCTATCGTGGAGTACTTC
CDR3aa: CASSLVLAGAIVEYF
v_gene: TRBV7-2
abundance: few
d_gene: TRBD2
j_gene: TRBJ2-7

CDR3nt: TGTGCCAGCAGCCAAGATGCGGGACAGGGGGTCTATGAGCAGTTCTTC
CDR3aa: CASSQDAGQGVYEQFF
v_gene: TRBV14
abundance: few
d_gene: TRBD1
j_gene: TRBJ2-1

CDR3nt: TGTGCCAGCAGTTGGGACAGGGAGTATGTCTACACCTTC
CDR3aa: CASSWDREYVYTF
v_gene: TRBV6-5
abundance: few
d_gene: TRBD1
j_gene: TRBJ1-2

CDR3nt: TGTGCCAGCAGCTTAGGACTAGCGGGAACCTCCGGGGAGCTGTTTTTT
CDR3aa: CASSLGLAGTSGELFF
v_gene: TRBV7-2
abundance: -
d_gene: TRBD2
j_gene: TRBJ2-2

CDR3nt: TGTGCCAGCAGCTTGACAGACAAAAACATTCAGTACTTC
CDR3aa: CASSLTDKNIQYF
v_gene: TRBV5-5
abundance: -
d_gene: -
j_gene: TRBJ2-4

CDR3nt: TGTGCCAGCAGCTCACTAGGACATGGAAACACCGGGGAGCTGTTTTTT
CDR3aa: CASSSLGHGNTGELFF
v_gene: TRBV28
abundance: -
d_gene: -
j_gene: TRBJ2-2

CDR3nt: TGTGCCAGCAGCCAAGATTTCTCTAGCGGATCCTACGAGCAGTACTTC
CDR3aa: CASSQDFSSGSYEQYF
v_gene: TRBV4-2
abundance: -
d_gene: TRBD2
j_gene: TRBJ2-7

CDR3nt: TGTGCCAGCAGTCCCCCGGGACTAGCGGGAGAATACGCCGGGGAGCTGTTTTTT
CDR3aa: CASSPPGLAGEYAGELFF
v_gene: TRBV6-1
abundance: -
d_gene: TRBD2
j_gene: TRBJ2-2

CDR3nt: TGTGCCAGCAGCTTAGTAAGCCTAGCGGATTACAATGAGCAGTTCTTC
CDR3aa: CASSLVSLADYNEQFF
v_gene: TRBV7-3
abundance: -
d_gene: TRBD2
j_gene: TRBJ2-1

CDR3nt: TGTGCCAGCAGTACCACCACCGGGACGGGCTATGGCTACACCTTC
CDR3aa: CASSTTTGTGYGYTF
v_gene: TRBV27
abundance: many
d_gene: -
j_gene: TRBJ1-2

CDR3nt: TGTGCCAGCAGTTTACCGGGAGCATACGAGCAGTACTTC
CDR3aa: CASSLPGAYEQYF
v_gene: TRBV28
abundance: many
d_gene: -
j_gene: TRBJ2-7

CDR3nt: TGCGCCAGCAGCCAACGGACTAGTGGGGGAGAGACCCAGTACTTC
CDR3aa: CASSQRTSGGETQYF
v_gene: TRBV4-3
abundance: -
d_gene: TRBD2
j_gene: TRBJ2-5

CDR3nt: TGTGCCATCAGTGCCAACAGGGGGCTCTCCTACGAGCAGTACTTC
CDR3aa: CAISANRGLSYEQYF
v_gene: TRBV10-3
abundance: -
d_gene: TRBD1
j_gene: TRBJ2-7

CDR3nt: TGCAGTGCTAGAGAGGCCGCAAAGACCCAGTTCTTC
CDR3aa: CSAREAAKTQFF
v_gene: TRBV20-1
abundance: -
d_gene: -
j_gene: TRBJ2-1

CDR3nt: TGCAGCGTTGCAGTTAACAGGGGTTCCTACGAGCAGTACTTC
CDR3aa: CSVAVNRGSYEQYF
v_gene: TRBV29-1
abundance: many
d_gene: TRBD1
j_gene: TRBJ2-7

CDR3nt: TGTGCCAGCAGTTCAACCGGGACTAGCGGACGCTCCTACAATGAGCAGTTCTTC
CDR3aa: CASSSTGTSGRSYNEQFF
v_gene: TRBV6-2/TRBV6-3
abundance: -
d_gene: TRBD2
j_gene: TRBJ2-1

CDR3nt: TGCAGCGTTGAATCAAGGGGGACTACTAAAGAGACCCAGTACTTC
CDR3aa: CSVESRGTTKETQYF
v_gene: TRBV29-1
abundance: few
d_gene: -
j_gene: TRBJ2-5

CDR3nt: TGCGCCAGCAGCTTGCCGTCGAACCAAGAGACCCAGTACTTC
CDR3aa: CASSLPSNQETQYF
v_gene: TRBV5-1
abundance: -
d_gene: -
j_gene: TRBJ2-5

CDR3nt: TGTGCCAGCAGCTTGTTGGATAACACCGGGGAGCTGTTTTTT
CDR3aa: CASSLLDNTGELFF
v_gene: TRBV5-4
abundance: -
d_gene: -
j_gene: TRBJ2-2

CDR3nt: TGTGCCAGCAGTGTGACTTCGAACTATGGCTACACCTTC
CDR3aa: CASSVTSNYGYTF
v_gene: TRBV2
abundance: many
d_gene: -
j_gene: TRBJ1-2

CDR3nt: TGTGCCTGGGGGGGACTAGCGGGAGTATACGAGCAGTACTTC
CDR3aa: CAWGGLAGVYEQYF
v_gene: TRBV30
abundance: -
d_gene: TRBD2
j_gene: TRBJ2-7

CDR3nt: TGTGCCAGCAGCCCCACGGCCTACAATGAGCAGTTCTTC
CDR3aa: CASSPTAYNEQFF
v_gene: TRBV7-3
abundance: many
d_gene: -
j_gene: TRBJ2-1

CDR3nt: TGTGCCAGCAGCTTAACCGGCAGGGGCTCCGAGCAGTACTTC
CDR3aa: CASSLTGRGSEQYF
v_gene: TRBV5-5
abundance: few
d_gene: -
j_gene: TRBJ2-7

CDR3nt: TGTGCCAGCAGCTTCGAGGGTGGACGGGAAGAGACCCAGTACTTC
CDR3aa: CASSFEGGREETQYF
v_gene: TRBV9
abundance: -
d_gene: -
j_gene: TRBJ2-5

CDR3nt: TGTGCCAGCAGGTTGACTAGCGGGGAGGAGACCCAGTACTTC
CDR3aa: CASRLTSGEETQYF
v_gene: TRBV3-1
abundance: few
d_gene: TRBD2
j_gene: TRBJ2-5

CDR3nt: TGCAGCGTAGGACGGGCGGGGGGCACAGATACGCAGTATTTT
CDR3aa: CSVGRAGGTDTQYF
v_gene: TRBV29-1
abundance: -
d_gene: TRBD2
j_gene: TRBJ2-3

CDR3nt: TGTGCCGGCAGCCCAGGACAGGGTAACTCTGGGGCCAACGTCCTGACTTTC
CDR3aa: CAGSPGQGNSGANVLTF
v_gene: TRBV5-5
abundance: once
d_gene: TRBD1
j_gene: TRBJ2-6

CDR3nt: TGTGCCAGCAGTGCACGGTCCGCTGGCGGCGAGCAGTACTTC
CDR3aa: CASSARSAGGEQYF
v_gene: TRBV2
abundance: -
d_gene: -
j_gene: TRBJ2-7

CDR3nt: TGTGCCAGCAGGTACGGACAGCACAATCAGCCCCAGCATTTT
CDR3aa: CASRYGQHNQPQHF
v_gene: TRBV7-2
abundance: -
d_gene: -
j_gene: TRBJ1-5

CDR3nt: TGCAGTGCTCCTCAGGGGGTCAGGAACCACGTCGAGCAGTACTTC
CDR3aa: CSAPQGVRNHVEQYF
v_gene: TRBV20-1
abundance: -
d_gene: TRBD1
j_gene: TRBJ2-7

CDR3nt: TGTGCCAGCAGCCCACCCCCGGTTCGGGGACAAGAGACCCAGTACTTC
CDR3aa: CASSPPPVRGQETQYF
v_gene: TRBV7-8
abundance: -
d_gene: -
j_gene: TRBJ2-5

CDR3nt: TGTGCCAGCGCTCGAGGGGCGGGTGAAAAACTGTTTTTT
CDR3aa: CASARGAGEKLFF
v_gene: TRBV6-6
abundance: once
d_gene: -
j_gene: TRBJ1-4

CDR3nt: TGCGCCAGCAGCTTGGGGATCAGCAGCACAGATACGCAGTATTTT
CDR3aa: CASSLGISSTDTQYF
v_gene: TRBV5-1
abundance: many
d_gene: -
j_gene: TRBJ2-3

CDR3nt: TGTGCCAGCAGTTTAGTAGGGGGGGAATCCAATCAGCCCCAGCATTTT
CDR3aa: CASSLVGGESNQPQHF
v_gene: TRBV12-3/TRBV12-4
abundance: few
d_gene: -
j_gene: TRBJ1-5

CDR3nt: TGTGCCAGCAGTTCCCAAACCCTGAGGAGCCATGGCTACACCTTC
CDR3aa: CASSSQTLRSHGYTF
v_gene: TRBV6-5
abundance: many
d_gene: -
j_gene: TRBJ1-2

CDR3nt: TGTGCCAGCAGACCCGCCCTCGATGGGGCCAACGTCCTGACTTTC
CDR3aa: CASRPALDGANVLTF
v_gene: TRBV12-3/TRBV12-4
abundance: -
d_gene: -
j_gene: TRBJ2-6

CDR3nt: TGCAGTGCTAGGCCACGGAGAGGGGGGATAACTGGGACAGATACGCAGTATTTT
CDR3aa: CSARPRRGGITGTDTQYF
v_gene: TRBV20-1
abundance: -
d_gene: -
j_gene: TRBJ2-3

CDR3nt: TGTGCCAGCAGCCGAAATCACTACTACGAGCAGTACTTC
CDR3aa: CASSRNHYYEQYF
v_gene: TRBV3-1
abundance: -
d_gene: -
j_gene: TRBJ2-7

CDR3nt: TGTGCCATCAGTGATTGGGACCGACCGACCGCCGAGACCCAGTACTTC
CDR3aa: CAISDWDRPTAETQYF
v_gene: TRBV10-3
abundance: once
d_gene: -
j_gene: TRBJ2-5

CDR3nt: TGTGCCAGCAGCCCCCTTCCTCTAGCGGACTTAAACCCCTACGAGCAGTACTTC
CDR3aa: CASSPLPLADLNPYEQYF
v_gene: TRBV6-2/TRBV6-3
abundance: -
d_gene: TRBD2
j_gene: TRBJ2-7

CDR3nt: TGTGCCAGCAGTTCTGCAGGAGGGGGGCGAGAGACCCAGTACTTC
CDR3aa: CASSSAGGGRETQYF
v_gene: TRBV28
abundance: -
d_gene: -
j_gene: TRBJ2-5

CDR3nt: TGCGCCAGCAGCCAAGAAAACCTACTAGCGGGAGTTATGGGTAATGAGCAGTTCTTC
CDR3aa: CASSQENLLAGVMGNEQFF
v_gene: TRBV4-1
abundance: -
d_gene: TRBD2
j_gene: TRBJ2-1

CDR3nt: TGTGCCAGCAGCTCACCAGGACAGCAGAGCACAGATACGCAGTATTTT
CDR3aa: CASSSPGQQSTDTQYF
v_gene: TRBV7-2
abundance: -
d_gene: -
j_gene: TRBJ2-3

CDR3nt: TGTGCCAGCAGCGGGACAGGGGCAACTACAGATACGCAGTATTTT
CDR3aa: CASSGTGATTDTQYF
v_gene: TRBV9
abundance: -
d_gene: TRBD1
j_gene: TRBJ2-3

CDR3nt: TGTGCCAGCAGCCGTACAGGACTAGCGGGGGTCCAGTACTTC
CDR3aa: CASSRTGLAGVQYF
v_gene: TRBV4-2
abundance: -
d_gene: TRBD2
j_gene: TRBJ2-7

CDR3nt: TGTGCCTGGACCCAGGGGGCGGATAATTCACCCCTCCACTTT
CDR3aa: CAWTQGADNSPLHF
v_gene: TRBV30
abundance: few
d_gene: TRBD1
j_gene: TRBJ1-6

CDR3nt: TGCAGTGCTAGTCCTCCTCCCCCGGGACTAACCTACGAGCAGTACTTC
CDR3aa: CSASPPPPGLTYEQYF
v_gene: TRBV20-1
abundance: few
d_gene: TRBD2
j_gene: TRBJ2-7

CDR3nt: TGTGCCAGCAGTCTCCCTCAAGGCTACGAGCAGTACTTC
CDR3aa: CASSLPQGYEQYF
v_gene: TRBV28
abundance: few
d_gene: -
j_gene: TRBJ2-7

CDR3nt: TGCAGCGTTGTGGCGATACTACTTACCCACAATGAGCAGTACTTC
CDR3aa: CSVVAILLTHNEQYF
v_gene: TRBV29-1
abundance: -
d_gene: -
j_gene: TRBJ2-5

CDR3nt: TGTGCCATAGGGGTTGTAGGAACAGATACGCAGTATTTT
CDR3aa: CAIGVVGTDTQYF
v_gene: TRBV6-5
abundance: -
d_gene: -
j_gene: TRBJ2-3

CDR3nt: TGTGCCAGCAGCAAAGGTACCGTAAGAACTAGCGGATTGAGCTCCTACAATGAGCAGTTCTTC
CDR3aa: CASSKGTVRTSGLSSYNEQFF
v_gene: TRBV21-1
abundance: -
d_gene: -
j_gene: TRBJ2-1

CDR3nt: TGTGCCATCAGTGAAAAGGGCCCTAGCACAGATACGCAGTATTTT
CDR3aa: CAISEKGPSTDTQYF
v_gene: TRBV10-3
abundance: -
d_gene: -
j_gene: TRBJ2-3